This T cell receptor (beta chain) was sequenced in a study of T cell changes during pregnancy in multiple sclerosis. The CDR3 is 15 residues long. The V segment lost 4 bases and the J segment 8 bases; nucleotides outside the gene matches: 9. The germline V gene has CDR1 SGHTA and CDR2 FQGNSA. Using immunoSEQ multiplex PCR, the repertoire was profiled, and TCRdb retains in-frame clones only, with some absent. Of around 28,000 clones listed, around 90% were seen once; the top ten hold about 0.58%. Sequences were derived from CD4+ T cells from peripheral blood mononuclear cells, sampled in the first trimester of pregnancy. This TCR came from a female donor in good health, enrolled as a control in a pregnancy study. V is TRBV7-2 and J is TRBJ2-1; TRBD2 aligns across 9 bases. CDR3 sequence: CASSSQGTSWDEQFF. The CDR3 DNA reads TGTGCCAGCAGCTCTCAGGGGACTAGCTGGGATGAGCAGTTCTTC.